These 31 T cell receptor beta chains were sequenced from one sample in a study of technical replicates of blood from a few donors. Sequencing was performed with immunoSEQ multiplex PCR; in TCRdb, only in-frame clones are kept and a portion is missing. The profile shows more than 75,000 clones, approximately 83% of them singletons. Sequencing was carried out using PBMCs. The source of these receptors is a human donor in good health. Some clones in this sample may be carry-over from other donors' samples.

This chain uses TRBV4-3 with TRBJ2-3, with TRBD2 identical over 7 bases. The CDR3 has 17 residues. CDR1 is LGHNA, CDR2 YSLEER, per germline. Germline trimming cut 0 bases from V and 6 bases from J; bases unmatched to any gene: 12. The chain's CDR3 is CASSQDSGSGIRDTQYF. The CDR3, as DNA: TGCGCCAGCAGCCAAGATTCGGGGAGCGGGATCCGGGATACGCAGTATTTT.

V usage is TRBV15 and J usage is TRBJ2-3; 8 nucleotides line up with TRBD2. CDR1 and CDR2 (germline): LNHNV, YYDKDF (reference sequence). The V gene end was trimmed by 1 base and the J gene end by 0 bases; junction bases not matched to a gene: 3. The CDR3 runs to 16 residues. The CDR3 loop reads CATSRGRGGSTDTQYF. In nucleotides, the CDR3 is TGTGCCACCAGCAGAGGACGGGGGGGGAGCACAGATACGCAGTATTTT.

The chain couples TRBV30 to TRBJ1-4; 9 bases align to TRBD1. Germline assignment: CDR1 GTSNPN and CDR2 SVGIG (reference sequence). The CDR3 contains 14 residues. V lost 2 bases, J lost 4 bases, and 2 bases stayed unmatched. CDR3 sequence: CAWSQDRGNEKLFF. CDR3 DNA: TGTGCCTGGAGTCAGGACAGGGGTAATGAAAAACTGTTTTTT.

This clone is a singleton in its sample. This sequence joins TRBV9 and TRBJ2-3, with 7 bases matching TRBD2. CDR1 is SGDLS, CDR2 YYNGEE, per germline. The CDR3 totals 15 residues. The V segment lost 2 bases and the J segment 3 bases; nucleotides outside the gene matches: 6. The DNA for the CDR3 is TGTGCCAGCAGCGTTAGGGAGGGGTCGACAGATACGCAGTATTTT. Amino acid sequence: CASSVREGSTDTQYF.

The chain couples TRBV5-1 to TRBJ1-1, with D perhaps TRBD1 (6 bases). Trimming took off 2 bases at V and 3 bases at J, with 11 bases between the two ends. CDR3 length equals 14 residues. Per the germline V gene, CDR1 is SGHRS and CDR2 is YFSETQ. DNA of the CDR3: TGCGCCAGCAGCTTTCCAGGGGATTACACTGAAGCTTTCTTT. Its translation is CASSFPGDYTEAFF.

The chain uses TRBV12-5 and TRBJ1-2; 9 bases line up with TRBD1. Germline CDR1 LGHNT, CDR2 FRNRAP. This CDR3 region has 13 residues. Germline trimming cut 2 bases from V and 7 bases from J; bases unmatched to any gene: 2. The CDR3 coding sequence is TGTGCTAGTGGTTTGACAGGGGGCCGTGGCTACACCTTC. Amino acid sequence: CASGLTGGRGYTF.

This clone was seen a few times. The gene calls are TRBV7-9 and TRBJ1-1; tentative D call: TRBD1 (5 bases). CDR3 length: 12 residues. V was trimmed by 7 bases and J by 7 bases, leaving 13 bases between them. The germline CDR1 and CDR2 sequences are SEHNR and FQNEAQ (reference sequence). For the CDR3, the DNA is TGTGCCAGCACCCCGGGGGGGATTGAAGCTTTCTTT. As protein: CASTPGGIEAFF.

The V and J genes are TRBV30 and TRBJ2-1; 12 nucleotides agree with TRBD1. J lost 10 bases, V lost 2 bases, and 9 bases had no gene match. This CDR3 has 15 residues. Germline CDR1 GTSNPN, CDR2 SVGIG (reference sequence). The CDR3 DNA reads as TGTGCCTGGAGTTTCGGCGGGACAGGGGGCGTCGAGCAGTTCTTC. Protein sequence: CAWSFGGTGGVEQFF.

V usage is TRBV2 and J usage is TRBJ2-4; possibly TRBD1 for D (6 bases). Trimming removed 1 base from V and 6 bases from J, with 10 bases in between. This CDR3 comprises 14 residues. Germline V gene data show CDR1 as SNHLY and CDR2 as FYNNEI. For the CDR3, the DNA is TGTGCCAGCAGTGAAGGGGACAACCTAAACATTCAGTACTTC. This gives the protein CASSEGDNLNIQYF.

CDR3 bases: TGTGCCATCAGTCGGAGGGCGGACACCGGGGAGCTGTTTTTT. Translating gives CAISRRADTGELFF. The chain uses TRBV10-3 and TRBJ2-2; possibly TRBD2 for D (6 bases). Trimming removed 5 bases from V and 3 bases from J, with 10 bases in between. The CDR3 spans 14 residues. Germline CDR1 is ENHRY and CDR2 is SYGVKD.

The CDR3 sequence: CASSTLAGGPYNEQFF. CDR3 coding DNA: TGCGCCAGCAGCACCTTGGCGGGGGGGCCCTACAATGAGCAGTTCTTC. This chain connects TRBV5-1 to TRBJ2-1; 9 nucleotides align to TRBD2. CDR3 length equals 16 residues. Germline V gene sequence: CDR1 SGHRS, CDR2 YFSETQ. The J segment lost 2 bases and the V segment lost 4 bases, leaving 7 bases of the junction unmatched.

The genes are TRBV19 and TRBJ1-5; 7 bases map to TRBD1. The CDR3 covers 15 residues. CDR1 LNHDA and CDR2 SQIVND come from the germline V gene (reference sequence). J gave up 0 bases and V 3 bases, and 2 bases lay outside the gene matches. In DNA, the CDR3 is TGTGCCAGTAGTATGACAGGGAATAGCAATCAGCCCCAGCATTTT. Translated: CASSMTGNSNQPQHF.

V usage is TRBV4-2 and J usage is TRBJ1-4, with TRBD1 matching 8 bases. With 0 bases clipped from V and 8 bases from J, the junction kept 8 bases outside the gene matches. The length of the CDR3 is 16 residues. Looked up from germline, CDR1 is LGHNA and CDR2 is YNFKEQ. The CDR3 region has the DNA TGTGCCAGCAGCCAAGATGAGTCAGGGGGCGGGGAAAAACTGTTTTTT. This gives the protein CASSQDESGGGEKLFF.

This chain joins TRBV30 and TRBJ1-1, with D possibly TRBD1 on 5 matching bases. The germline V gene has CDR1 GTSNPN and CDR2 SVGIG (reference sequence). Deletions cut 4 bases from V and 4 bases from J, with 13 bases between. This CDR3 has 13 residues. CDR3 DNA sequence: TGTGCCTGGAAAGCGGGGGTGGGCACTGAAGCTTTCTTT. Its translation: CAWKAGVGTEAFF.

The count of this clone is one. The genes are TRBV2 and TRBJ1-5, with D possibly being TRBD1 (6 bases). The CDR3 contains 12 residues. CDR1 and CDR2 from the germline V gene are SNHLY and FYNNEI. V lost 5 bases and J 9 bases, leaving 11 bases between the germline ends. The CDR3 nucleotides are TGTGCCAGCAGTTCAGGGGAAGGGCCCCAGCATTTT. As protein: CASSSGEGPQHF. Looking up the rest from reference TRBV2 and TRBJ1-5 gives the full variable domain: EPEVTQTPSHQVTQMGQEVILRCVPISNHLYFYWYRQILGQKVEFLVSFYNNEISEKSEIFDDQFSVERPDGSNFTLKIRSTKLEDSAMYFCASSSGEGPQHFGDGTRLSIL.

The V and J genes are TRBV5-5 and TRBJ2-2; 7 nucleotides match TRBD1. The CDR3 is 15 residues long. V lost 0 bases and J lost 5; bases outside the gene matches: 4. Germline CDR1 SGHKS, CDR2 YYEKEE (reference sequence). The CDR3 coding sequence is TGTGCCAGCAGCTTGGTAGGGGGCTTTACCGGGGAGCTGTTTTTT. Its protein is CASSLVGGFTGELFF.

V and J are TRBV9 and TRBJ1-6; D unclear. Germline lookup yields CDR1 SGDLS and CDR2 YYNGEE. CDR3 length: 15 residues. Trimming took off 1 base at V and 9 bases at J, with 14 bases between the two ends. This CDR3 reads CASSVLGSESSPLHF. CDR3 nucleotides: TGTGCCAGCAGCGTACTAGGTTCTGAGAGTTCACCCCTCCACTTT.

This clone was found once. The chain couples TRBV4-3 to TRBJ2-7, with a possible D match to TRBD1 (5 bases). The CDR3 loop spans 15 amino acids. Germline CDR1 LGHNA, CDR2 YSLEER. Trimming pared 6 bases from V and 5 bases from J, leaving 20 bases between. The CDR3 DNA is TGCGCCAGCAGTTCAGAAATAGGGGCGGCCCACGAGCAGTACTTC. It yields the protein CASSSEIGAAHEQYF.

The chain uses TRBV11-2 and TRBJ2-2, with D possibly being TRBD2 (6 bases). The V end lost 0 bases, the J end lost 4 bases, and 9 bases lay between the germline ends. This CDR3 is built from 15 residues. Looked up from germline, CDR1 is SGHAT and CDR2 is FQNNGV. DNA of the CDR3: TGTGCCAGCAGCTTAGAATTGGGGGGCACCGGGGAGCTGTTTTTT. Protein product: CASSLELGGTGELFF.

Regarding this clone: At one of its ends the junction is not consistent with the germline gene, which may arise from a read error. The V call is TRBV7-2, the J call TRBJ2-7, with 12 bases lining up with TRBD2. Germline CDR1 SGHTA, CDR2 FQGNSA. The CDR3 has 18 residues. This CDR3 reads CASSLDLAGGPSSSEQYF. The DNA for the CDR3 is TGTGCCAGCAGCTTAGACCTAGCGGGGGGGCCTAGTTCCTCCGAGCAGTACTTC.

In nucleotides, the CDR3 is TGTGCCAGCAGCTCGGCGACAGGGGTCAACTATGGCTACACCTTC. Translated, it gives CASSSATGVNYGYTF. The chain recombines TRBV7-9 with TRBJ1-2; TRBD1 aligns across 8 bases. This CDR3 has 15 residues. CDR1 and CDR2 from the germline V gene are SEHNR and FQNEAQ (reference sequence). Trimming at V came to 4 bases and at J to 2 bases, leaving 6 bases not matched to a gene.

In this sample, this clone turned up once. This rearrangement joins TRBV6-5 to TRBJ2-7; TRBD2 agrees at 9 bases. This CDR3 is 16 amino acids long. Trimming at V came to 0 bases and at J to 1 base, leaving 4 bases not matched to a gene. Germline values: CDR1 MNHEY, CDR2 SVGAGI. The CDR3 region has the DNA TGTGCCAGCAGTTACTCGGGCGGGAGGGGTTCCTACGAGCAGTACTTC. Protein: CASSYSGGRGSYEQYF.

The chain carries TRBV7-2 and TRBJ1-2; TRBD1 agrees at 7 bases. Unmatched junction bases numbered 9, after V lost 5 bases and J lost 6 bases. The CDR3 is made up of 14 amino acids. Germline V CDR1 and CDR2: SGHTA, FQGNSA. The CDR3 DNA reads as TGTGCCAGCAGCATTACGGGACAGTCCCATGGCTACACCTTC. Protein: CASSITGQSHGYTF.

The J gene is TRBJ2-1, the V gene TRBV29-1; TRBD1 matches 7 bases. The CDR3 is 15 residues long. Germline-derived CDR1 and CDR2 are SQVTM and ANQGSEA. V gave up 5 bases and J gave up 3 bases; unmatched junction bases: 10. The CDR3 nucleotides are TGCAGCGTTAACAGGGGCCTGGGGGTCTACAATGAGCAGTTCTTC. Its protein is CSVNRGLGVYNEQFF.

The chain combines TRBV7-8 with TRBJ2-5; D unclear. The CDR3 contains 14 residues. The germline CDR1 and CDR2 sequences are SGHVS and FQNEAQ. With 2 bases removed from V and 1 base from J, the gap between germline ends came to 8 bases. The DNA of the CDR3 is TGTGCCAGCAGCTTATTCCCCCGCCAAGAGACCCAGTACTTC. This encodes CASSLFPRQETQYF.

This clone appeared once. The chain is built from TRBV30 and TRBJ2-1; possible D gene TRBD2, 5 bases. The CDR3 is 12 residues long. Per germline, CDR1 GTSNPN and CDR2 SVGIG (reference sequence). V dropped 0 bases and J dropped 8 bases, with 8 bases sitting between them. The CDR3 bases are TGTGCCTGGAGTGTAGGGCGGGATGAGCAGTTCTTC. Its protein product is CAWSVGRDEQFF.

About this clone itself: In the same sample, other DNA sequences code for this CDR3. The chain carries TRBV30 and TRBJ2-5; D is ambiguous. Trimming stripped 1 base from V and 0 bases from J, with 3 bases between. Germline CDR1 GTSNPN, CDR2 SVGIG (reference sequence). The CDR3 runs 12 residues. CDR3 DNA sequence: TGTGCCTGGAGTGCCAACCAAGAGACCCAGTACTTC. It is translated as CAWSANQETQYF.

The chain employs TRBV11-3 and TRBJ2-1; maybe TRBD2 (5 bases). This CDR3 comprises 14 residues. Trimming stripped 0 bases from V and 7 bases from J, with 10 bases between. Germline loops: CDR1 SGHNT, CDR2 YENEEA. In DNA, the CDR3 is TGTGCCAGCAGCTTAGAGTCTAGCTCTAATGAGCAGTTCTTC. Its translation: CASSLESSSNEQFF.

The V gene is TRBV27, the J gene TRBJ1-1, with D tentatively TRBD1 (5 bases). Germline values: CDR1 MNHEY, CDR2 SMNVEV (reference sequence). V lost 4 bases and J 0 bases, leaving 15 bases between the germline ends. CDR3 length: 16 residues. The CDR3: CASSSDQGGVNTEAFF. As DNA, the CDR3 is TGTGCCAGCAGTTCGGACCAGGGAGGGGTGAACACTGAAGCTTTCTTT.

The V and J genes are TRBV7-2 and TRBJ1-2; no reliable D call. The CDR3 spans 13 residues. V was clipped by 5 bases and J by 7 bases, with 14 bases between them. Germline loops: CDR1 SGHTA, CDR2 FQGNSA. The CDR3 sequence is CASSPRGEGGYTF. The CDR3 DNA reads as TGTGCCAGCAGCCCCCGCGGAGAGGGTGGCTACACCTTC.

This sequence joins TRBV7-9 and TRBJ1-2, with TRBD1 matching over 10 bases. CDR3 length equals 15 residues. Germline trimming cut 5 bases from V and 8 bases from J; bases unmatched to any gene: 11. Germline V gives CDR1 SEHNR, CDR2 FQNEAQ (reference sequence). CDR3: CASSPLMGDRGGYTF. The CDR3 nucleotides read TGTGCCAGCAGCCCCCTCATGGGGGACAGGGGCGGCTACACCTTC.